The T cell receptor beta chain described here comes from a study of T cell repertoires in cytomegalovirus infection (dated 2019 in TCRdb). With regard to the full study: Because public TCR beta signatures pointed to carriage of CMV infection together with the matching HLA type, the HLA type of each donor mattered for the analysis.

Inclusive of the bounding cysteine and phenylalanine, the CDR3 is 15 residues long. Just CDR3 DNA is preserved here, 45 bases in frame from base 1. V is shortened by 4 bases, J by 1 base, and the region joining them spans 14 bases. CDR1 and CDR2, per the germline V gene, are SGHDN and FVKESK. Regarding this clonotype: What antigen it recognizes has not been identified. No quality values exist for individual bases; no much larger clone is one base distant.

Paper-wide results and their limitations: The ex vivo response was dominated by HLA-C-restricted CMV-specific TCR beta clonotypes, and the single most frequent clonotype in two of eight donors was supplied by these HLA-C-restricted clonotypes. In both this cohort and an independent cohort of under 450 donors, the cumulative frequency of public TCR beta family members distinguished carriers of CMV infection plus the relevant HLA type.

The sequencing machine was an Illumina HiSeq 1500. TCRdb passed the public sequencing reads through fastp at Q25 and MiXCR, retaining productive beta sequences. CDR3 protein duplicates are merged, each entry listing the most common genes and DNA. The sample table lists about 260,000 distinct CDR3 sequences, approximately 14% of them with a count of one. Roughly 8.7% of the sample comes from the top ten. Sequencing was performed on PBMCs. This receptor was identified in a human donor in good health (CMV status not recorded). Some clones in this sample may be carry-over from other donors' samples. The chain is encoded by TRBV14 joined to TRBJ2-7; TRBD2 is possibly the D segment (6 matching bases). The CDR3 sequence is CASSPLGGGSYEQYF. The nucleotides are TGTGCCAGCAGCCCCCTAGGTGGGGGGTCCTACGAGCAGTACTTC.